This T cell receptor beta chain originates from a study of T cell responses to AZD1222 COVID-19 vaccine (dated by TCRdb to the early 2020s). About the investigation overall: AZD1222 recipients whose second dose came at about 4 weeks and those whose second dose came at about 12 weeks were combined into one group, since spike-specific TCR depth and breadth did not differ between the two schedules. TCR sequencing covered 233 trial participants: 200 to 220 given two doses of AZD1222 and around 25 given two doses of MenACWY control vaccine. Trial participants were enrolled into age subgroups of 18-55, 56-69 and 70-plus years, which contained about 150, 27 and 61 TCR-sequenced participants, respectively.

The CDR3 regions of human TCRbeta chains were subjected to immunosequencing. The authors' analysis ran thus. TCRs in the repertoires were compared against a reference library of SARS-CoV-2-specific TCRs that had been generated with the MIRA antigen-specificity platform. Breadth was defined as the fraction of unique TCRs that were SARS-CoV-2-associated, and depth was defined as the fraction of total T cells that were SARS-CoV-2-associated. Using the MIRA data, each spike-specific TCR was assigned both to the spike region to which the TCR was reactive and to a CD4 or CD8 class. Log10-transformed breadth and depth values were compared by one-way ANOVA with Sidak's multiple comparisons tests. This immuneACCESS table, as held by TCRdb, lists in-frame sequences with V and J called but not all clones. Of the missing ones, under half trace to an unresolved V gene in checked studies; the others have no known cause. V and J calls and clone size come straight from that table; D and trimming were deduced from the DNA. The sample records 95,000 to 150,000 clones, about 87% of which are singletons. The ten biggest clones cover more than 3.5% of the sample.

Results the study describes overall, beyond this receptor: Participants were mostly white British, with more females than males. The authors suggested clonal diversity may have been underestimated. No day 14 peak-response samples were available, so repertoires were characterized only after the peak T cell response. The vaccine-associated CD4 TCRs covered the entire spike protein, and the dominant responses fell in regions 160-218 and 743-854. After two AZD1222 doses, spike-specific TCR breadth and depth were significantly higher than at day 0 and than in MenACWY recipients. Reportedly, almost half of the unique spike-specific TCRs recognized epitopes lying outside the regions that are mutated in the B.1.351 and B.1.1.7 variants. Only five or six AZD1222 recipients were SARS-CoV-2 seropositive at baseline, limiting conclusions about previously exposed vaccinees. In the small 56-69-year group, the increase in depth fell short of significance, most likely because of low power.

Cut back by 0 bases and 4 bases, the V and J ends lie 13 bases apart. Looking up the germline V gene yields CDR1 ENHRY and CDR2 SYGVKD. The CDR3 runs 16 residues from the cysteine to the phenylalanine. The sequence is cut down to CDR3 DNA, 48 bases in frame from base 1. This sample's time point label indicates: baseline before first vaccination. Vaccinee samples came from UK trials COV001 and COV002, including a single-blind randomized controlled phase 2/3 trial of AZD1222 (ChAdOx1 nCoV-19) in healthy adults. For TCRbeta chain sequencing, PBMC samples from trial participants were taken at day 0 and at day 28 after the second dose. Remarks on this clone: Its binding antigen is unknown. No base qualities exist here, and no much larger clone lies one base off it.

The chain uses TRBV10-3 and TRBJ2-1; the D gene is not confidently resolved. The clonotype comes from an adult in good health. The sequencing used peripheral blood, collected on day 0 of AZD1222 vaccination. The CDR3 protein sequence reads: CAISESNRADYNEQFF. The DNA reads TGTGCCATCAGTGAGTCGAATAGGGCTGATTACAATGAGCAGTTCTTC.